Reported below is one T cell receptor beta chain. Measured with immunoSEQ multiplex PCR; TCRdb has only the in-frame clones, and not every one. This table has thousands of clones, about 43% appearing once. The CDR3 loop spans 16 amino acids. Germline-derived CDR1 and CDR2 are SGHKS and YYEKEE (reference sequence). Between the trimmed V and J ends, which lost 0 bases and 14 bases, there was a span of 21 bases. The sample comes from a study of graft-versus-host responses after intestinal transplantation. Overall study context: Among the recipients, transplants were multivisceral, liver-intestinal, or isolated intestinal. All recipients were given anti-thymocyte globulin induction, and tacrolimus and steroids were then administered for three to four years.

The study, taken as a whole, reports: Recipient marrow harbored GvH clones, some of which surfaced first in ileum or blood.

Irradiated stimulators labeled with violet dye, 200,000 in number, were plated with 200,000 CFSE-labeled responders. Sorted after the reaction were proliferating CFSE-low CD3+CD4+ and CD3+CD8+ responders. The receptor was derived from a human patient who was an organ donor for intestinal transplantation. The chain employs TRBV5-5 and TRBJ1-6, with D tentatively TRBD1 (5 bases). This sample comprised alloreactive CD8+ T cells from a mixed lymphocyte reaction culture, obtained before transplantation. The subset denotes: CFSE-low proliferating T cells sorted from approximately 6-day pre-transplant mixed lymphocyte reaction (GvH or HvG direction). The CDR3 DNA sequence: TGTGCCAGCAGCTTGGAACTTCGGCAGGGAATGCTGACCCTCCACTTT. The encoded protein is CASSLELRQGMLTLHF.